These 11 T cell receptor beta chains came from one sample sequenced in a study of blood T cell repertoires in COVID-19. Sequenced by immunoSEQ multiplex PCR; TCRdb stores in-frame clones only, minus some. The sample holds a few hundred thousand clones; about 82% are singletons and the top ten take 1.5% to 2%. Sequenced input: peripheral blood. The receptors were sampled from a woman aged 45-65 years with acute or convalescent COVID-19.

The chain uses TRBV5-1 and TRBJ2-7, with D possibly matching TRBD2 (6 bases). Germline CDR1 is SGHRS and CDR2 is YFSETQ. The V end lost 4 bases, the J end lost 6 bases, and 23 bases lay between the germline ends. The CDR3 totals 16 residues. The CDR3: CASSAEPGIGTVEQYF. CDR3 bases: TGCGCCAGCAGCGCGGAACCTGGGATTGGGACTGTCGAGCAGTACTTC. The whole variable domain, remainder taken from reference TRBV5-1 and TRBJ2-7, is KAGVTQTPRYLIKTRGQQVTLSCSPISGHRSVSWYQQTPGQGLQFLFEYFSETQRNKGNFPGRFSGRQFSNSRSEMNVSTLELGDSALYLCASSAEPGIGTVEQYFGPGTRLTVT.

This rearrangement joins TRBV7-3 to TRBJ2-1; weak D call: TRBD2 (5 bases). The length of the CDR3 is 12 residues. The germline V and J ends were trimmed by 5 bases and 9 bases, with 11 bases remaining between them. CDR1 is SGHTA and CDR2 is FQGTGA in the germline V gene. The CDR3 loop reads CASSMAGGEQFF. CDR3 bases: TGTGCCAGCAGCATGGCGGGTGGTGAGCAGTTCTTC.

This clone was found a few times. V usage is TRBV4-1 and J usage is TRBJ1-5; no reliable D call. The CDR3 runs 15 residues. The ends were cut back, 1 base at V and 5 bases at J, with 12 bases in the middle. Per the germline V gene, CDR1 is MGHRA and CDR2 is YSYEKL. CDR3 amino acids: CASSQVQVRDQPQHF. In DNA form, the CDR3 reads TGCGCCAGCAGCCAAGTACAAGTCCGGGATCAGCCCCAGCATTTT.

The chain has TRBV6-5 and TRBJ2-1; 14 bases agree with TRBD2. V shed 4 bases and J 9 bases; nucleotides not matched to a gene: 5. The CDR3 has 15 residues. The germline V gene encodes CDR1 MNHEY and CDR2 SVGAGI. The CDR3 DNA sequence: TGTGCCAGCAGTTCGGGACTAGCGGGAGTGACTGAGCAGTTCTTC. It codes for CASSSGLAGVTEQFF.

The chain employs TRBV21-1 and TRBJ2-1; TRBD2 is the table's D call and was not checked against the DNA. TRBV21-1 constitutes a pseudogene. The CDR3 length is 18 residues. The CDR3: CASTRGLAGGPGGNEQFF. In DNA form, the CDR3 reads TGTGCCAGTACCCGGGGACTAGCGGGAGGGCCGGGAGGAAATGAGCAGTTCTTC.

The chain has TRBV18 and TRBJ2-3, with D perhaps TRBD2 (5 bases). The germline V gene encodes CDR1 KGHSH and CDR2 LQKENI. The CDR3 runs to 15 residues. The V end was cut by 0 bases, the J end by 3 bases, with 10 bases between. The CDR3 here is CASSPPGRGTDTQYF. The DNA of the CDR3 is TGTGCCAGCTCACCACCGGGAAGAGGGACAGATACGCAGTATTTT.

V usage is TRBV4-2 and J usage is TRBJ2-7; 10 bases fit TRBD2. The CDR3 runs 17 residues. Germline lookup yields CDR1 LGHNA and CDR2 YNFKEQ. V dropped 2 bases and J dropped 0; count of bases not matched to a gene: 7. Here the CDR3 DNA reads TGTGCCAGCAGCCAACCCCTAGCGGGAGCGAGCTCCTACGAGCAGTACTTC. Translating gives CASSQPLAGASSYEQYF.

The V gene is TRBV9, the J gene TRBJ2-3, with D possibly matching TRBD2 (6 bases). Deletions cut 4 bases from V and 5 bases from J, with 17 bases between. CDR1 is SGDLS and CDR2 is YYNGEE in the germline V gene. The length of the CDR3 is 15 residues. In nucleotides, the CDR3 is TGTGCCAGCAGCTCCGGGACTCAGCGCGTAGATACGCAGTATTTT. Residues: CASSSGTQRVDTQYF. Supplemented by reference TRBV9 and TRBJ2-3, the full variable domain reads DSGVTQTPKHLITATGQRVTLRCSPRSGDLSVYWYQQSLDQGLQFLIQYYNGEERAKGNILERFSAQQFPDLHSELNLSSLELGDSALYFCASSSGTQRVDTQYFGPGTRLTVL.

CDR3 region: CATSDPGQGEKLFF. DNA for the CDR3: TGTGCCACCAGTGACCCGGGACAGGGTGAAAAACTGTTTTTT. V usage is TRBV24-1 and J usage is TRBJ1-4; 9 nucleotides match TRBD1. Germline V CDR1 and CDR2: KGHDR, SFDVKD. With V trimmed by 4 bases and J by 7 bases, 3 bases remained unmatched. This CDR3 region has 14 residues.

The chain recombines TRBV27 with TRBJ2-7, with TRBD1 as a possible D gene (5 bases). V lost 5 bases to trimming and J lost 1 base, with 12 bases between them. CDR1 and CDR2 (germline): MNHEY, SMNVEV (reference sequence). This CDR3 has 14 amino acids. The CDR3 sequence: CASSPGLPSYEQYF. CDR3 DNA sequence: TGTGCCAGCAGTCCAGGGTTACCTTCCTACGAGCAGTACTTC.

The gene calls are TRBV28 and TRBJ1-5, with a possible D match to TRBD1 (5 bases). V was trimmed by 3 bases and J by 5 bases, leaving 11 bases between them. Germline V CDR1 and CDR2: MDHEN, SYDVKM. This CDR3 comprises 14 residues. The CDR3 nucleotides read TGTGCCAGCAGTTTGCTCCAGGGTGATCAGCCCCAGCATTTT. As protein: CASSLLQGDQPQHF.